This TCR beta chain was sequenced for a study of T cell changes during pregnancy in multiple sclerosis. Using immunoSEQ multiplex PCR, the repertoire was profiled, and TCRdb retains in-frame clones only, with some absent. The repertoire holds about 40,000 clones, with approximately 94% as singletons. Germline V gene data show CDR1 as MDHEN and CDR2 as SYDVKM. This CDR3 is 13 amino acids long. Trimming left V 3 bases short and J 9 bases short, with 12 bases between. The genes are TRBV28 and TRBJ2-1; tentative D call: TRBD1 (6 bases). The specimen comprised peripheral blood, sampled in the third trimester of pregnancy. This clonotype was obtained from a female donor with multiple sclerosis, enrolled in a pregnancy study. As DNA, the CDR3 is TGTGCCAGCAGTTTTGGGGTGGGGGCTGAGCAGTTCTTC. Amino acids: CASSFGVGAEQFF.